The rows below give T cell receptor beta chains drawn from one sample of a study of T cell responses to AZD1222 COVID-19 vaccine. Using immunoSEQ multiplex PCR, the repertoire was profiled, and TCRdb retains in-frame clones only, with some absent. In the table there are 150,000 or so clones, 90% to 95% of which are singletons. The material sequenced was peripheral blood, taken 28 days after the second AZD1222 dose. These receptors all come from an adult who received the AZD1222 COVID-19 vaccine. The CDR3 runs from the conserved cysteine through the conserved F or W. The D gene is left open where the match is weak. Clone size appears in some rows only: once, few, many, or a class for an expanded clone.

>few|TRBJ1-1|TRBV5-1|.
TGCGCCAGCAGCTTGACCGGGACACAGAACACTGAAGCTTTCTTT
CASSLTGTQNTEAFF
>.|TRBJ2-1|TRBV2|.
TGTGCCACCTCGGGCCAAAATGAGCAGTTCTTC
CATSGQNEQFF
>once|TRBJ2-3|TRBV6-5|.
TGTGCCAGCAGTTACGTGCGGGGTCCCACAGATACGCAGTATTTT
CASSYVRGPTDTQYF
>.|TRBJ2-1|TRBV11-2|TRBD2
TGTGCCAGCAGCCCCAGGACTAGCGGGCACAATGAGCAGTTCTTC
CASSPRTSGHNEQFF
>.|TRBJ2-1|TRBV5-6|.
TGTGCCAGCAGCTTCGGGTTCCCAGGGTTGTCGCAGTTCTTC
CASSFGFPGLSQFF
>.|TRBJ1-5|TRBV3-1/TRBV3-2|.
TGTGCCAGCAGCCAAGACGCGGATCAGCCCCAGCATTTT
CASSQDADQPQHF
>.|TRBJ2-1|TRBV7-3|TRBD2
TGTGCCAGCAGCTTAATCGGCGAGACTAGCGGTTACAATGAGCAGTTCTTC
CASSLIGETSGYNEQFF
>.|TRBJ2-7|TRBV27|.
TGTGCCAGCAGTTTAGTGGGGCAGGGCGAGCAGTACTTC
CASSLVGQGEQYF
>.|TRBJ2-2|TRBV24-1|TRBD2
TGTGCCACCAGTGACCCTGGACTAGCGGGAATGAACACCGGGGAGCTGTTTTTT
CATSDPGLAGMNTGELFF
>few|TRBJ1-5|TRBV2|.
TGTGCCAGCAGGAATAGCAATCAGCCCCAGCATTTT
CASRNSNQPQHF
>.|TRBJ1-1|TRBV9|TRBD1
TGTGCCAGCAGCGCTAGGACAGGAGTCGTGGCTGAAGCTTTCTTT
CASSARTGVVAEAFF
>.|TRBJ1-2|TRBV19|TRBD1
TGTGCCAGTAGTAAAGCCGGGACAGGGTTTGGCTACACCTTC
CASSKAGTGFGYTF
>.|TRBJ1-2|TRBV11-2|TRBD1
TGTGCCAGCAGCCCCAGGGGACAGGGCATGCCTCAGGGCTACACCTTC
CASSPRGQGMPQGYTF
>.|TRBJ1-2|TRBV4-2|.
TGTGCCAGCAGCCAAGAAAGCTCAGGGGAGTATGGCTACACCTTC
CASSQESSGEYGYTF
>.|TRBJ2-3|TRBV7-7|.
TGTGCTAGCAGCTTAGGTTCTAGCGATGGAGATACGCAGTATTTT
CASSLGSSDGDTQYF
>.|TRBJ2-7|TRBV13|.
TGTGCCAGCAGCTTAAGTTTGTTCGGTGGGAACCCGGAGTCCTACGAGCAGTACTTC
CASSLSLFGGNPESYEQYF
>.|TRBJ1-1|TRBV11-1|.
TGTGCCAGCAGCTTAAATTCGGGGGCTGGTGGCACTGAAGCTTTCTTT
CASSLNSGAGGTEAFF
>.|TRBJ2-2|TRBV7-2|.
TGTGCCAGCAGCTTATCGGCAGGGGCGGCCGGGGAGCTGTTTTTT
CASSLSAGAAGELFF
>once|TRBJ2-1|TRBV12-5|.
TGTGCTAGTGCGGCTAGCTCCTACAATGAGCAGTTCTTC
CASAASSYNEQFF
>few|TRBJ2-3|TRBV11-3|TRBD2
TGTGCCAGCAGCTTAAGTCGGGGACTAGCGGGATGGACAGATACGCAGTATTTT
CASSLSRGLAGWTDTQYF
>.|TRBJ1-1|TRBV24-1|.
TGTGCCACCAGATCAGCTTCACTGGTAGAGGCTTTCTTT
CATRSASLVEAFF
>.|TRBJ1-2|TRBV19|.
TGTGCCAGTACCTCCGGAGGATATGGCTACACCTTC
CASTSGGYGYTF
>.|TRBJ2-2|TRBV7-2|.
TGTGCCAGCAGCTTAGTAGAAGGGGGCACCGGGGAGCTGTTTTTT
CASSLVEGGTGELFF
>.|TRBJ1-1|TRBV29-1|.
TGCAGCGTTGAAAGAATGAACACTGAAGCTTTCTTT
CSVERMNTEAFF
>.|TRBJ2-1|TRBV28|TRBD1
TGTGCCAGCAGATACCGGGACAGGGGGCCGGCTGAGCAGTTCTTC
CASRYRDRGPAEQFF
>.|TRBJ2-3|TRBV9|TRBD2
TGTGCCAGCAGCGTTGGAGCGGGGAACACAGATACGCAGTATTTT
CASSVGAGNTDTQYF
>.|TRBJ2-7|TRBV9|.
TGTGCCAGCAGCGTAGCTACTGGGAGACCATACGAGCAGTACTTC
CASSVATGRPYEQYF
>.|TRBJ2-3|TRBV11-2|.
TGTGCCAGCAGCTTTCGGGGGAGATCCCATTCTAGCACAGATACGCAGTATTTT
CASSFRGRSHSSTDTQYF
>.|TRBJ1-4|TRBV25-1|.
TGTGCCAGCAGTGAATCCCTTGGGCGGGAAAAACTGTTTTTT
CASSESLGREKLFF
>.|TRBJ1-1|TRBV28|.
TGTGCCAGCAGTCCAACCAAGGGACAACTGAACACTGAAGCTTTCTTT
CASSPTKGQLNTEAFF
>.|TRBJ2-7|TRBV27|.
TGTGCCAGCAGTCCCTGGACGTGGAGCTCCTACGAGCAGTACTTC
CASSPWTWSSYEQYF
>.|TRBJ1-5|TRBV19|TRBD1
TGTGCCAGTATGGGACAGGATTTTTTTCGTGCCCAGCATTTT
CASMGQDFFRAQHF
>.|TRBJ2-7|TRBV7-2|.
TGTGCCAGCAGCTTAGTGGCGGGGCTGAAATCCTACGAGCAGTACTTC
CASSLVAGLKSYEQYF
>.|TRBJ2-1|TRBV7-3|.
TGTGCCAGCAGCCCGGACGGGACTTCCTACAATGAGCAGTTCTTC
CASSPDGTSYNEQFF
>.|TRBJ2-2|TRBV12-3/TRBV12-4|.
TGTGCCAGCAGTCCACGCACCGGGGAGCTGTTTTTT
CASSPRTGELFF
>.|TRBJ2-1|TRBV5-1|TRBD1
TGCGCCAGCAGCTTGACAGGGCAGGGGGCAGGGGAGCAGTTCTTC
CASSLTGQGAGEQFF
>once|TRBJ2-6|TRBV5-6|.
TGTGCCAGCAGCGACCCGACCGGGGCCAACGTCCTGACTTTC
CASSDPTGANVLTF
>.|TRBJ1-6|TRBV6-8|TRBD1
TGTGCCAGCACTACCCCCGGGACAGGGGGGTTCTACTTT
CASTTPGTGGFYF
>.|TRBJ1-6|TRBV4-3|.
TGCGCCAGCAGCCAAGACATCCGTGGAAATTCACCCCTCCACTTT
CASSQDIRGNSPLHF
>few|TRBJ2-7|TRBV14|TRBD2
TGTGCCAGCAGCCGGGGGACTAGCGGGATTTTTTACGAGCAGTACTTC
CASSRGTSGIFYEQYF
>.|TRBJ2-1|TRBV6-1|.
TGTGCCAGCAGTGATTTCCTCTCGGGACTTACATCCTACAATGAGCAGTTCTTC
CASSDFLSGLTSYNEQFF
>.|TRBJ1-4|TRBV9|.
TGTGCCAGCAGCCGGAGTACTAATGAAAAACTGTTTTTT
CASSRSTNEKLFF
>.|TRBJ2-1|TRBV27|TRBD2
TGTGCCAGCAGTCCGGGGACTAGCGGGAGTACTGAGCAGTTCTTC
CASSPGTSGSTEQFF
>.|TRBJ2-7|TRBV7-9|TRBD1
TGTGCCAGCAGCCAGGGACAGGGCCGCTACGAGCAGTACTTC
CASSQGQGRYEQYF
>.|TRBJ1-4|TRBV9|.
TGTGCCAGCAGCGTGGGAAATAATGAAAAACTGTTTTTT
CASSVGNNEKLFF
>.|TRBJ1-2|TRBV6-2/TRBV6-3|TRBD1
TGTGCCAGCAGCCACGGGACAGGGTTTGGCTACACCTTC
CASSHGTGFGYTF
>.|TRBJ2-2|TRBV27|.
TGTGCCAGCAGTTTATGGGGCGGGGTATGGACCGGGGAGCTGTTTTTT
CASSLWGGVWTGELFF
>.|TRBJ2-3|TRBV5-4|TRBD2
TGTGCCAGCAGCCATCCGGGACTAGCGGGAGCAGTAGATACGCAGTATTTT
CASSHPGLAGAVDTQYF
>.|TRBJ1-6|TRBV7-3|.
TGTGCCAGCAGCTTTCCTGGATCACCCCTCCACTTT
CASSFPGSPLHF
>.|TRBJ1-5|TRBV19|.
TGTGCCAGTAGTATGTCGGCAGGAGATCAGCCCCAGCATTTT
CASSMSAGDQPQHF
>once|TRBJ1-5|TRBV7-8|.
TGTGCCAGCAGCTTACAGGGCAGGGATCAGCCCCAGCATTTT
CASSLQGRDQPQHF
>.|TRBJ1-1|TRBV27|TRBD1
TGTGCCAGCAGTTTTAGGGACAGGGGGTTCGGGACTGAAGCTTTCTTT
CASSFRDRGFGTEAFF
>.|TRBJ2-7|TRBV18|TRBD1
TGTGCCAGCTCACCAGGGACAGGGACGAGGGAGCAGTACTTC
CASSPGTGTREQYF
>.|TRBJ1-5|TRBV7-2|.
TGTGCAAGCCAGGAGACAGGCGTTTATCAGCCCCAGCATTTT
CASQETGVYQPQHF
>once|TRBJ1-2|TRBV18|TRBD1
TGTGCCAGCTCTTCTGGGACAGAATCTAACTATGGCTACACCTTC
CASSSGTESNYGYTF
>.|TRBJ1-5|TRBV28|TRBD1
TGTGCCAGCAGCCGATACAGGGGGAATCAGCCCCAGCATTTT
CASSRYRGNQPQHF
>.|TRBJ1-1|TRBV28|TRBD1
TGTGCCAGCAGGCGATACAGGGGGAACACTGAAGCTTTCTTT
CASRRYRGNTEAFF
>many|TRBJ2-3|TRBV2|.
TGTGCCAGCAGTGAAGGGTCAGATACGCAGTATTTT
CASSEGSDTQYF
>once|TRBJ2-7|TRBV3-1/TRBV3-2|.
TGTGCCAGCAGCCCTGGGAATGAACATAGGGGAAACTACGAGCAGTACTTC
CASSPGNEHRGNYEQYF
>.|TRBJ2-7|TRBV7-2|TRBD2
TGTGCCAGCAGCGTCTCCCTAGCGGGAGGACAGGACGAGCAGTACTTC
CASSVSLAGGQDEQYF